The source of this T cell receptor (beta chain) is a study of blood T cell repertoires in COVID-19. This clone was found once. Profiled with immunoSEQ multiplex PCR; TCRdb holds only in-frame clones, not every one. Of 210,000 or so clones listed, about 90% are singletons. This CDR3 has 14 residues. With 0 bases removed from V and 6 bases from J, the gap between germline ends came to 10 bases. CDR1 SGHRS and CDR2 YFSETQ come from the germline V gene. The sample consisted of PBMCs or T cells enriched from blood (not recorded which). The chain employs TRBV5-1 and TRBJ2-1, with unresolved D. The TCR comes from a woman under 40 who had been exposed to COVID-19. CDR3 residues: CASSLEQTSNEQFF. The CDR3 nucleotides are TGCGCCAGCAGCTTGGAGCAAACGTCCAATGAGCAGTTCTTC.